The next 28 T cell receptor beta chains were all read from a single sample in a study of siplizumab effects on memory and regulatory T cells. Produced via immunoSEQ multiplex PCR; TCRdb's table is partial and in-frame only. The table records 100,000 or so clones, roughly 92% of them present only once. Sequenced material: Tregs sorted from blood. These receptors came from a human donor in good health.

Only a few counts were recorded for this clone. This CDR3 reads CASSFGRYNQPQHF. In nucleotides, the CDR3 is TGTGCCAGCAGCTTCGGCCGTTACAATCAGCCCCAGCATTTT. V is TRBV11-2 and J is TRBJ1-5, with no clear D. V lost 3 bases and J lost 3, with 9 bases in between. The CDR3 sequence is 14 residues long. Germline CDR1 reads SGHAT; CDR2 reads FQNNGV.

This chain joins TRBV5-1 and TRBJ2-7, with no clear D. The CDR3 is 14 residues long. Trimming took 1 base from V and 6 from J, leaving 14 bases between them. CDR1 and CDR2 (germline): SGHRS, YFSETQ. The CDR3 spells CASSLRVGGLEQYF. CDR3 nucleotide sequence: TGCGCCAGCAGCTTGAGGGTAGGCGGCCTCGAGCAGTACTTC.

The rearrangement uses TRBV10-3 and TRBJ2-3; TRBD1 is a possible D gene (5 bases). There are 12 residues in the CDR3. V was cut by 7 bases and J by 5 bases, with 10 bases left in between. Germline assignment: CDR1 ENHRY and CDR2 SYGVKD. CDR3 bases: TGTGCCATCAAGGGGATTCGAGATACGCAGTATTTT. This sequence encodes CAIKGIRDTQYF.

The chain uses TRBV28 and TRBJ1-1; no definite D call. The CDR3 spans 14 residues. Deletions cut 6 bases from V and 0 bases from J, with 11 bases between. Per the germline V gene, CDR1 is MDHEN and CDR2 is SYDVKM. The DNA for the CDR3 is TGTGCCAGCAGGCGCGGACGGTTGAACACTGAAGCTTTCTTT. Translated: CASRRGRLNTEAFF.

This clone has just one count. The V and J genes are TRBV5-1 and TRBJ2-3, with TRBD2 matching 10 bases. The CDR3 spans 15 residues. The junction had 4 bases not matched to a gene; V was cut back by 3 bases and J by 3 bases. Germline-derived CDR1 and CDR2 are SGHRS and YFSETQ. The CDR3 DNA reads TGCGCCAGCAGCTATAGCGGGAGGTGGACAGATACGCAGTATTTT. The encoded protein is CASSYSGRWTDTQYF.

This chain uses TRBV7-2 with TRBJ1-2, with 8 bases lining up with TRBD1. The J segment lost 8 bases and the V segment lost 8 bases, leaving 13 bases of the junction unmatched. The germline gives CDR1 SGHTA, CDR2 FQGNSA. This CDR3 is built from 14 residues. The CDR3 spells CASGVRDRRGGYTF. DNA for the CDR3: TGTGCCAGCGGCGTCCGGGACAGGAGGGGAGGCTACACCTTC. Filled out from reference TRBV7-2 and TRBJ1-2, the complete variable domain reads GAGVSQSPSNKVTEKGKDVELRCDPISGHTALYWYRQSLGQGLEFLIYFQGNSAPDKSGLPSDRFSAERTGGSVSTLTIQRTQQEDSAVYLCASGVRDRRGGYTFGSGTRLTVV.

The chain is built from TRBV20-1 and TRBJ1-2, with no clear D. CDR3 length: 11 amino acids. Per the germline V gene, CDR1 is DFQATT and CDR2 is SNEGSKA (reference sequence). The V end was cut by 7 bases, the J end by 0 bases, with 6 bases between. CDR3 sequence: CSVSANYGYTF. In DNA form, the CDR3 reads TGCAGTGTCTCCGCTAACTATGGCTACACCTTC.

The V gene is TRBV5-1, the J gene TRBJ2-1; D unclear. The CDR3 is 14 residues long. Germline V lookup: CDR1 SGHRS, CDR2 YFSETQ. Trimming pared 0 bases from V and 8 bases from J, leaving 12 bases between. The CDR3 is CASSLAFPAYEQFF. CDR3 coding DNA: TGCGCCAGCAGCTTGGCCTTCCCCGCCTATGAGCAGTTCTTC.

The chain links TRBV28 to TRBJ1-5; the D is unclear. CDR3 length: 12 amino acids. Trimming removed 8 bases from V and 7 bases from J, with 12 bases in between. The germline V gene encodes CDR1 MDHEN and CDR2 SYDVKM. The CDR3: CASRTGVQPQHF. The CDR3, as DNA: TGTGCCAGCCGAACGGGAGTACAGCCCCAGCATTTT.

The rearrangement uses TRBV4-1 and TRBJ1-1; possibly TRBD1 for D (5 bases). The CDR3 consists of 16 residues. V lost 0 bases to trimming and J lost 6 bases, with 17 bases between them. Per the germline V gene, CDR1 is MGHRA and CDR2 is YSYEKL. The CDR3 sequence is CASSQEGQGDSAEAFF. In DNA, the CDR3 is TGCGCCAGCAGCCAAGAAGGCCAGGGAGATTCCGCTGAAGCTTTCTTT.

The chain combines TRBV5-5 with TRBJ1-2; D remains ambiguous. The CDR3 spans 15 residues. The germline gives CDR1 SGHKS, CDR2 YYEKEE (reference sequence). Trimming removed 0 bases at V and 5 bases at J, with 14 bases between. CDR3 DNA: TGTGCCAGCAGCTTGGGTTCCGGGAGACCTTATGGCTACACCTTC. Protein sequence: CASSLGSGRPYGYTF.

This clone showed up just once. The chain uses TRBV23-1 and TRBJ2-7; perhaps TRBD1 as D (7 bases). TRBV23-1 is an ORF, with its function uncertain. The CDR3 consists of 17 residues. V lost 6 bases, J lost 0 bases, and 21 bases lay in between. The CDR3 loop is CASSRFQQGRGSYEQYF. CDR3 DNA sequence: TGCGCCAGCAGCAGATTCCAACAGGGGCGGGGCTCCTACGAGCAGTACTTC.

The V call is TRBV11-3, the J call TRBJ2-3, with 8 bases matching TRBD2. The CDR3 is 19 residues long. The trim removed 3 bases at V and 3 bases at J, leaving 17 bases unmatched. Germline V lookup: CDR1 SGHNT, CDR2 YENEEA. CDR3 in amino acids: CASSFSSPASGFYTDTQYF. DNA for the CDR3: TGTGCCAGCAGCTTCTCGTCCCCGGCTAGCGGGTTCTATACAGATACGCAGTATTTT.

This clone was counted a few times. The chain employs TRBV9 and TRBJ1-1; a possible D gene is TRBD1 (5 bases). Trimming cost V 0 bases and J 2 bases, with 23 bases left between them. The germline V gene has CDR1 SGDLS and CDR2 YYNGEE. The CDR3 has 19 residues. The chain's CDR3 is CASSVDPRPHGGTNTEAFF. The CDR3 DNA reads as TGTGCCAGCAGCGTAGACCCTCGGCCCCATGGGGGGACTAACACTGAAGCTTTCTTT.

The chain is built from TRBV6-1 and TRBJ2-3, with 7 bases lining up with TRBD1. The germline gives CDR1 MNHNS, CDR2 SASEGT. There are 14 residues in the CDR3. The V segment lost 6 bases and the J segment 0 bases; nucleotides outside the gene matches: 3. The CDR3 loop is CASRPTGSTDTQYF. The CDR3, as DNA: TGTGCCAGCAGGCCGACAGGGAGCACAGATACGCAGTATTTT.

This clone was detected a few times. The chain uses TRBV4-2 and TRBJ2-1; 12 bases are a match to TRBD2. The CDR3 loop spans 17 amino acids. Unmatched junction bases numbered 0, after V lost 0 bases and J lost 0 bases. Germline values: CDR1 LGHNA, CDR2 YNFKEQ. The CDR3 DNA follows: TGTGCCAGCAGCCAAGAGGGACTAGCGGGCTCCTACAATGAGCAGTTCTTC. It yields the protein CASSQEGLAGSYNEQFF.

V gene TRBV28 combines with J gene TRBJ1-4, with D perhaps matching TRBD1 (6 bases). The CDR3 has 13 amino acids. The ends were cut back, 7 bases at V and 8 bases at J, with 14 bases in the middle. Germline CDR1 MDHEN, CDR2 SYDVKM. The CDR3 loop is CASIGGRREKLFF. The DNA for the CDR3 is TGTGCCAGCATCGGGGGGCGACGCGAAAAACTGTTTTTT.

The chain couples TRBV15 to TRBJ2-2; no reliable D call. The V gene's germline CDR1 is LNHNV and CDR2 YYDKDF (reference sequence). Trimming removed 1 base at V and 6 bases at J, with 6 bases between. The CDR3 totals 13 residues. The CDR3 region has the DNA TGTGCCACCAGCAGAGTGGGGTCCGGGGAGCTGTTTTTT. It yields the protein CATSRVGSGELFF.

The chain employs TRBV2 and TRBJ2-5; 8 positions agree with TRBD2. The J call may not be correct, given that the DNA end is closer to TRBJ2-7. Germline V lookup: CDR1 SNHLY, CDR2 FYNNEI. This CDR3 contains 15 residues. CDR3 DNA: TGTGCCAGCAGTGAGGAGCTAGCGGGTGGCTACGAGCAGTACTTC. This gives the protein CASSEELAGGYEQYF.

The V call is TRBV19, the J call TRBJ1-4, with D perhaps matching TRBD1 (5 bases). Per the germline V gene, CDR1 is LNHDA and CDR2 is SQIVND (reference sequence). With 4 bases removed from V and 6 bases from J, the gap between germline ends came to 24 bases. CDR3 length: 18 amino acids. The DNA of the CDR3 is TGTGCCAGTAGTAGGTCACCCCCCCCCGGGGCTGTGGATGAAAAACTGTTTTTT. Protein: CASSRSPPPGAVDEKLFF.

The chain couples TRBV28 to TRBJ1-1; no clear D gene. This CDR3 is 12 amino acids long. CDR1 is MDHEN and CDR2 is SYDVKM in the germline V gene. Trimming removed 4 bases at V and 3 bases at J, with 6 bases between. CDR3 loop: CASSSRYTEAFF. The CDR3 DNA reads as TGTGCCAGCAGTTCCCGTTACACTGAAGCTTTCTTT.

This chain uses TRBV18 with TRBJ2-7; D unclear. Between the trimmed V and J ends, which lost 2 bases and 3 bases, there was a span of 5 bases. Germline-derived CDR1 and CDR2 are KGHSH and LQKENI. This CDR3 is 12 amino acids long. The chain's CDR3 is CASSPGNYEQYF. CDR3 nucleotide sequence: TGTGCCAGCTCACCAGGGAACTACGAGCAGTACTTC.

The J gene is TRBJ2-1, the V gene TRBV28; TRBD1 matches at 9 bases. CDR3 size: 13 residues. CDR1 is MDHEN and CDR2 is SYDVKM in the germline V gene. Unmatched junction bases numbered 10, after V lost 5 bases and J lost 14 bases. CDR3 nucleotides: TGTGCCAGCAGTACCCCGGACAGGGGCTTCGAGTTCTTC. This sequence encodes CASSTPDRGFEFF.

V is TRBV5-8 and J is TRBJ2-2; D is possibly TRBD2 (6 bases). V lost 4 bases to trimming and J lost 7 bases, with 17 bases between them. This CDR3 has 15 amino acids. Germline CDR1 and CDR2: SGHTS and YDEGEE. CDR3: CASSERRGFHGELFF. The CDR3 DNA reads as TGTGCCAGCAGCGAGCGGAGGGGATTTCACGGGGAGCTGTTTTTT. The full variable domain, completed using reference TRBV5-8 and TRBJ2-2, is EAGVTQSPTHLIKTRGQQATLRCSPISGHTSVYWYQQALGLGLQFLLWYDEGEERNRGNFPPRFSGRQFPNYSSELNVNALELEDSALYLCASSERRGFHGELFFGEGSRLTVL.

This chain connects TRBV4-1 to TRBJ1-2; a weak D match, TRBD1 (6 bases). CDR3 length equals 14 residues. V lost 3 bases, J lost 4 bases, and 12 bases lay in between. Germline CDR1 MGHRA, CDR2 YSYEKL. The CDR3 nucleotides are TGCGCCAGCAGCCAGCCCGGGACAACCTATGGCTACACCTTC. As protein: CASSQPGTTYGYTF.

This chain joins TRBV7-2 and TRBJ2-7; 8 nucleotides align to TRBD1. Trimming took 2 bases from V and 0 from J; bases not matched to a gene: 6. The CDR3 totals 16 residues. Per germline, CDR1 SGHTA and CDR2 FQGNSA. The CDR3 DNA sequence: TGTGCCAGCAGCTTACAGGGGGCGACGGGCTCCTACGAGCAGTACTTC. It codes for CASSLQGATGSYEQYF.

The CDR3: CASSLVLSIGRLVDEQFF. For the CDR3, the DNA is TGTGCCAGCAGCTTAGTTCTTTCCATCGGGAGACTGGTGGATGAGCAGTTCTTC. The chain combines TRBV7-8 with TRBJ2-1; D is possibly TRBD2 (6 bases). V lost 1 base and J 8 bases, leaving 24 bases between the germline ends. The CDR3 is 18 residues long. Germline V gene lookup returns CDR1 SGHVS and CDR2 FQNEAQ.

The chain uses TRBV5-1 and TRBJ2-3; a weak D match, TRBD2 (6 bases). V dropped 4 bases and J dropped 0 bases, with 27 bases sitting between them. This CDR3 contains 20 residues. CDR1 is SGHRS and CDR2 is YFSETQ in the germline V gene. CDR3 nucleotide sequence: TGCGCCAGCAGCGCGGAGGGTCTCGGTTGGGGTTCTTCTAGCACAGATACGCAGTATTTT. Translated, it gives CASSAEGLGWGSSSTDTQYF.